These 10 T cell receptor beta chains originate from one sample sequenced in a study of CD8+ T cells in alopecia areata. After isolation, RNA underwent reverse transcription to generate cDNA as the sequencing template. Libraries were prepared by immunoSEQ multiplex PCR; TCRdb keeps only in-frame clonotypes and omits some of them. The table records some 130,000 clones, 45% to 60% of them present only once. Treatment described: oral pan-JAK inhibitor, 5-10 mg twice daily. The sequenced sample was CD8+ T cells sorted from blood, obtained at week 4, from a patient treated with tofacitinib. These TCRs come from a human donor with alopecia areata.

The V call is TRBV6-5, the J call TRBJ1-2, with D tentatively TRBD1 (5 bases). The CDR3 is 15 amino acids. Germline V gene sequence: CDR1 MNHEY, CDR2 SVGAGI. The V and J ends lost 6 bases and 1 base respectively, with 15 bases between them. The CDR3 coding sequence is TGTGCCAGCAGGGGTGTGGGGGAAATTAACTATGGCTACACCTTC. Translated, it gives CASRGVGEINYGYTF.

The CDR3 reads CASSQGVTEAFF. CDR3 in DNA: TGCGCCAGCAGCCAAGGGGTTACTGAAGCTTTCTTT. The rearrangement uses TRBV4-1 and TRBJ1-1; D remains unclear. The germline V and J ends were trimmed by 1 base and 5 bases, with 5 bases remaining between them. The CDR3 length is 12 residues. In germline, CDR1 is MGHRA, CDR2 YSYEKL.

The sample holds a few counts of this clone. This sequence joins TRBV5-6 and TRBJ2-1; D is undetermined. Germline V gene data show CDR1 as SGHDT and CDR2 as YYEEEE. This CDR3 comprises 14 residues. Trimming shortened V by 4 bases and J by 5 bases, and 13 bases separated the two germline ends. This chain's CDR3 is CASSLGWADNEQFF. CDR3 DNA sequence: TGTGCCAGCAGCCTGGGCTGGGCGGACAATGAGCAGTTCTTC.

In its sample, this clone was seen once. The chain is built from TRBV2 and TRBJ2-3, with 8 bases lining up with TRBD1. In germline, CDR1 is SNHLY, CDR2 FYNNEI. Unmatched junction bases numbered 1, after V lost 4 bases and J lost 1 base. The CDR3 has 14 residues. For the CDR3, the DNA is TGTGCCAGCAGTGCAGGGGGCGGCACAGATACGCAGTATTTT. This gives the protein CASSAGGGTDTQYF.

The V and J genes are TRBV30 and TRBJ1-1; D is unresolved. The V gene lost 7 bases and the J gene lost 5 bases, with 14 bases spanning the gap. The CDR3 has 12 residues. Germline V lookup: CDR1 GTSNPN, CDR2 SVGIG (reference sequence). CDR3 residues: CAYIRRATEAFF. The CDR3, as DNA: TGTGCCTACATTAGGAGGGCAACTGAAGCTTTCTTT.

The V and J genes are TRBV28 and TRBJ2-5; no firm D call. The DNA end favors TRBJ2-7, so the J call may be wrong. The CDR3 extends over 13 amino acids. Germline CDR1 is MDHEN and CDR2 is SYDVKM. Here the CDR3 reads CASSPKESYEQYF. The CDR3 DNA reads as TGTGCCAGCAGCCCCAAGGAGTCCTACGAGCAGTACTTC.

The V gene is TRBV30, the J gene TRBJ2-3; 8 bases match TRBD2. The germline V gene has CDR1 GTSNPN and CDR2 SVGIG (reference sequence). The CDR3 totals 14 residues. The V and J ends lost 1 base and 6 bases, in that order; junction bases with no gene match: 6. The CDR3 DNA reads as TGTGCCTGGAGTGGGGGACTAGGCCCCGATACGCAGTATTTT. Amino acid sequence: CAWSGGLGPDTQYF.

This chain links TRBV4-3 with TRBJ2-2, with 7 positions matching TRBD2. V shed 0 bases and J 1 base; nucleotides not matched to a gene: 8. Germline CDR1 reads LGHNA; CDR2 reads YSLEER. The CDR3 contains 18 residues. The CDR3 region is CASSQDLGLAENTGELFF. DNA of the CDR3: TGCGCCAGCAGCCAAGATCTAGGCCTAGCGGAGAACACCGGGGAGCTGTTTTTT.

The chain combines TRBV4-1 with TRBJ1-1; weak D call: TRBD1 (6 bases). The germline V gene encodes CDR1 MGHRA and CDR2 YSYEKL. Trimming shortened V by 4 bases and J by 0 bases, and 15 bases separated the two germline ends. This CDR3 is 16 amino acids long. This chain's CDR3 is CASSPRGGRMNTEAFF. In nucleotides, the CDR3 is TGCGCCAGCAGCCCTAGAGGGGGGAGGATGAACACTGAAGCTTTCTTT.

The chain is built from TRBV7-8 and TRBJ1-5; no firm D call. Germline CDR1 SGHVS, CDR2 FQNEAQ. CDR3 length: 12 amino acids. Trimming took off 1 base at V and 6 bases at J, with 4 bases between the two ends. The CDR3: CASSLEGQPQHF. The CDR3 bases are TGTGCCAGCAGCTTAGAGGGTCAGCCCCAGCATTTT.